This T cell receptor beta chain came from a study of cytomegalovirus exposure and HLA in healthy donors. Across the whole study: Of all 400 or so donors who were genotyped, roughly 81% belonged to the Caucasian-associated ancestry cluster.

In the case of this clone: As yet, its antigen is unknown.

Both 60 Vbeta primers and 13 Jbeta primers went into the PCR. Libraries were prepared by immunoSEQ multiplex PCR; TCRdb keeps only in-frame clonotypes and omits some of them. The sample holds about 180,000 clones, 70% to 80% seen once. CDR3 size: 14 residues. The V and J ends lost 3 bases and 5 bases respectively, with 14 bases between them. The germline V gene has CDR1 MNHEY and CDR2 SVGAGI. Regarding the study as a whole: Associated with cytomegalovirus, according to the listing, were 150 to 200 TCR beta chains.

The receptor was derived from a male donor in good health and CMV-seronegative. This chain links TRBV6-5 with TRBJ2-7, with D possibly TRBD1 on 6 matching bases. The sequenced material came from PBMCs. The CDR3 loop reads CASSYTGSLHEQYF. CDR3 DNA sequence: TGTGCCAGCAGTTATACAGGGTCTCTGCACGAGCAGTACTTC.